The 7 T cell receptor beta chains reported below all come from one sample, sequenced in a study of OX40 agonist ivuxolimab in advanced cancers. The library came from the immunoSEQ multiplex PCR assay. TCRdb re-hosts the immuneACCESS table, in-frame sequences only. Its copies lack some clones; in the studies checked, an unresolved V gene accounts for under half of them, and the cause for the rest is not known. Here the sample has more than 95,000 clones; 92% occur a single time. In total, the top ten clones hold roughly 0.85% of the sample. Sequencing used CD4+ or CD8+ T cells sorted from blood, obtained in a trial of the OX40 agonist ivuxolimab. The source of these receptors is an adult with an advanced solid tumor such as melanoma, head and neck, liver or kidney cancer.

The rearrangement uses TRBV5-8 and TRBJ1-1; maybe TRBD1 (5 bases). CDR3 length equals 14 residues. V dropped 3 bases and J dropped 4 bases, with 13 bases sitting between them. Per the germline V gene, CDR1 is SGHTS and CDR2 is YDEGEE. CDR3 sequence (DNA): TGTGCCAGCAGCTCCTGGGGGGGAGGCACTGAAGCTTTCTTT. Translating gives CASSSWGGGTEAFF.

This chain joins TRBV18 and TRBJ2-2, with TRBD2 matching 8 bases. This CDR3 has 16 residues. V dropped 2 bases and J dropped 1; count of bases not matched to a gene: 3. Per germline, CDR1 KGHSH and CDR2 LQKENI. CDR3 sequence reads: CASSPVLAGNTGELFF. CDR3 DNA sequence: TGTGCCAGCTCACCAGTCCTAGCGGGGAACACCGGGGAGCTGTTTTTT.

Here the CDR3 DNA reads TGCAGCGTTGAGCAGGGGACATTGAACACTGAAGCTTTCTTT. Protein sequence: CSVEQGTLNTEAFF. The V gene is TRBV29-1, the J gene TRBJ1-1; a possible D gene is TRBD1 (6 bases). The CDR3 contains 14 residues. The ends were cut back, 3 bases at V and 0 bases at J, with 11 bases in the middle. The germline gives CDR1 SQVTM, CDR2 ANQGSEA. Full variable domain (outside the CDR3, taken from reference TRBV29-1 and TRBJ1-1): SAVISQKPSRDICQRGTSLTIQCQVDSQVTMMFWYRQQPGQSLTLIATANQGSEATYESGFVIDKFPISRPNLTFSTLTVSNMSPEDSSIYLCSVEQGTLNTEAFFGQGTRLTVV.

V gene TRBV6-1 combines with J gene TRBJ1-2; D not certain. V shed 7 bases and J shed 0 bases, with 15 bases lying between them. The CDR3 is 15 residues long. The germline V gene encodes CDR1 MNHNS and CDR2 SASEGT. CDR3 DNA: TGTGCCAGCATTGGCACGCGTCTTTCTAACTATGGCTACACCTTC. Translating it yields CASIGTRLSNYGYTF.

V gene TRBV18 combines with J gene TRBJ1-1; D not certain. The CDR3 covers 15 residues. Trimming left V 1 base short and J 0 bases short, with 9 bases between. Germline V lookup: CDR1 KGHSH, CDR2 LQKENI. The chain's CDR3 is CASSPQAGLNTEAFF. The CDR3 DNA reads TGTGCCAGCTCACCACAAGCGGGGTTGAACACTGAAGCTTTCTTT.

V is TRBV21-1 and J is TRBJ2-7; the table's D call, TRBD2, has no DNA check behind it. TRBV21-1 is noted as a pseudogene. The length of the CDR3 is 17 residues. CDR3 sequence reads: CASSKSPRTSGRYEQYF. The CDR3 nucleotides are TGTGCCAGCAGCAAAAGCCCTCGGACTAGCGGGAGATACGAGCAGTACTTC.

V gene TRBV28 combines with J gene TRBJ1-5; maybe TRBD1 (6 bases). With 6 bases removed from V and 1 base from J, the gap between germline ends came to 13 bases. The CDR3 runs to 15 residues. Germline values: CDR1 MDHEN, CDR2 SYDVKM. CDR3 DNA: TGTGCCAGCAGCAGGGGCGTGGCGAGCAATCAGCCCCAGCATTTT. It encodes CASSRGVASNQPQHF.